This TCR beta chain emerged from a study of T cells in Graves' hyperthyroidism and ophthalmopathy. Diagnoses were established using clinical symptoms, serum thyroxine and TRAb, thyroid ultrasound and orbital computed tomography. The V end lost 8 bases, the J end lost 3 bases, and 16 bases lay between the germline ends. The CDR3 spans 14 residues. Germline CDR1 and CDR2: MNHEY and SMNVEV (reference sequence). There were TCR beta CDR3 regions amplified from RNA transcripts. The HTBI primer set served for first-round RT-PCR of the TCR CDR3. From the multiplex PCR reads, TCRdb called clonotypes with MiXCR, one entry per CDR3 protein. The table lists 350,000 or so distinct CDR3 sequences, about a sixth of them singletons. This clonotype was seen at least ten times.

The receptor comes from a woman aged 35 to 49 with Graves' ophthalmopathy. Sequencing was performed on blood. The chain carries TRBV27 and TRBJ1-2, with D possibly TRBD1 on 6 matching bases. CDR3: CASGPQGIHYGYTF. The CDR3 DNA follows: TGTGCCAGCGGACCACAGGGCATTCACTATGGCTACACCTTC.